These 27 T cell receptor beta chains were all obtained from the same sample, sequenced in a study of CD8 T cells in ankylosing spondylitis. Via MiXCR, TCRdb re-called the 5' RACE reads, giving one row per CDR3 protein. The sample records about 140,000 distinct CDR3 sequences, about 6.7% being singletons. The specimen was blood, either unsorted or a sorted T cell fraction (not recorded which). These receptors were taken from a female donor with ankylosing spondylitis or in good health (not recorded which).

The J gene is TRBJ1-3, the V gene TRBV20-1, with D tentatively TRBD1 (5 bases). Germline V lookup: CDR1 DFQATT, CDR2 SNEGSKA (reference sequence). V lost 6 bases, J lost 7 bases, and 25 bases lay in between. The CDR3 is made up of 16 amino acids. The CDR3 loop is CSAEGWGEDNGNTIYF. CDR3 bases: TGCAGTGCCGAAGGGTGGGGGGAAGATAACGGTAACACCATATATTTT.

Ten or more counts support this clonotype. The J gene is TRBJ1-1, the V gene TRBV4-2; TRBD1 matches 7 bases. V shed 1 base, J shed 5 bases, and the junction held 7 bases outside the gene matches. This CDR3 contains 15 residues. The germline gives CDR1 LGHNA, CDR2 YNFKEQ. The CDR3 protein is CASSQVSGGETEAFF. The DNA of the CDR3 is TGTGCCAGCAGCCAAGTATCAGGGGGGGAAACTGAAGCTTTCTTT.

This clonotype was observed at least ten times. The chain's CDR3 is CASSTQGAGELFF. The CDR3 DNA sequence: TGTGCCAGCAGCACACAGGGAGCCGGGGAGCTGTTTTTT. The rearrangement joins TRBV9 to TRBJ2-2, with D perhaps TRBD1 (6 bases). Germline V lookup: CDR1 SGDLS, CDR2 YYNGEE. V lost 4 bases, J lost 6 bases, and 10 bases lay in between. The CDR3 is 13 amino acids.

This clonotype has only a few counts. Written as DNA, the CDR3 is TGTGCCTGGAGTGGGAACAGGGGAGGGTACGAGCAGTACTTC. Its translation: CAWSGNRGGYEQYF. The chain couples TRBV30 to TRBJ2-7; tentatively, D is TRBD1 or TRBD2 (7 bases each). The CDR3 is 14 amino acids. Germline CDR1 GTSNPN, CDR2 SVGIG (reference sequence). V lost 1 base and J 4 bases, leaving 14 bases between the germline ends.

This clonotype was seen only a few times. This rearrangement joins TRBV30 to TRBJ1-2; D gene uncertain. The germline V gene has CDR1 GTSNPN and CDR2 SVGIG (reference sequence). V was trimmed by 3 bases and J by 2 bases, leaving 10 bases between them. This CDR3 contains 13 residues. CDR3 bases: TGTGCCTGGAGGAGGACGGTGAACTATGGCTACACCTTC. This codes for CAWRRTVNYGYTF.

This clonotype came up many times. V is TRBV11-2 and J is TRBJ2-1; a possible D gene is TRBD1 (5 bases). V was clipped by 1 base and J by 4 bases, with 11 bases between them. Germline values: CDR1 SGHAT, CDR2 FQNNGV. The CDR3 extends over 15 amino acids. The CDR3 nucleotides read TGTGCCAGCAGCTTAGGCCCCGGACAATACAATGAGCAGTTCTTC. Its translation: CASSLGPGQYNEQFF.

CDR3 sequence (DNA): TGCGCCAGCAGCCCCGAAATGAACACTGAAGCTTTCTTT. This gives the protein CASSPEMNTEAFF. The chain combines TRBV5-1 with TRBJ1-1; D gene ambiguous. The CDR3 contains 13 residues. Germline CDR1 reads SGHRS; CDR2 reads YFSETQ. Trimming cost V 4 bases and J 0 bases, with 7 bases left between them.

This clonotype was seen repeatedly, ten times or more. The chain links TRBV7-2 to TRBJ2-5, with D hard to call. Germline V gene sequence: CDR1 SGHTA, CDR2 FQGNSA. The V end was cut by 5 bases, the J end by 5 bases, with 12 bases between. This CDR3 comprises 13 residues. The CDR3 region is CASSQRPRETQYF. DNA for the CDR3: TGTGCCAGCAGCCAACGTCCCCGGGAGACCCAGTACTTC.

This clonotype has ten or more counts. The chain recombines TRBV4-2 with TRBJ2-2, with TRBD2 matching 9 bases. The V gene end was trimmed by 1 base and the J gene end by 3 bases; junction bases not matched to a gene: 9. Germline CDR1 and CDR2: LGHNA and YNFKEQ. This CDR3 is 18 amino acids long. The CDR3 nucleotides are TGTGCCAGCAGCCAAGGGGGGATAGCGGGGGAGTACACCGGGGAGCTGTTTTTT. Protein sequence: CASSQGGIAGEYTGELFF.

This clonotype was seen at least ten times. The chain has TRBV4-1 and TRBJ2-1; 12 bases map to TRBD2. This CDR3 spans 15 amino acids. Germline loops: CDR1 MGHRA, CDR2 YSYEKL. J was trimmed by 8 bases and V by 4 bases; bases with no gene match: 6. This CDR3 reads CASSPTSGGPDEQFF. As DNA, the CDR3 is TGCGCCAGCAGCCCTACTAGCGGGGGGCCCGATGAGCAGTTCTTC.

In its sample, this clonotype was seen many times. For the CDR3, the DNA is TGTGCCAGCAGCTTAGAGGGGTTTGAGACTGAAGCTTTCTTT. Its translation: CASSLEGFETEAFF. The J gene is TRBJ1-1, the V gene TRBV7-9, with TRBD1 as a possible D gene (5 bases). The CDR3 length is 14 residues. V was trimmed by 1 base and J by 5 bases, leaving 11 bases between them. Germline V gene data show CDR1 as SEHNR and CDR2 as FQNEAQ (reference sequence).

This clonotype was picked up many times. J is TRBJ1-6 and V is TRBV4-2, with D unclear. In germline, CDR1 is LGHNA, CDR2 YNFKEQ. The CDR3 contains 16 residues. V lost 9 bases to trimming and J lost 3 bases, with 18 bases between them. The CDR3 region has the DNA TGTGCCAGTGCGACAACCGAAAGGGACTATAATTCACCCCTCCACTTT. Protein: CASATTERDYNSPLHF.

This clonotype was recorded a few times. The chain employs TRBV6-5 and TRBJ2-2; 7 nucleotides line up with TRBD2. CDR1 is MNHEY and CDR2 is SVGAGI in the germline V gene. This CDR3 spans 14 amino acids. The V and J ends lost 10 bases and 7 bases, in that order; junction bases with no gene match: 12. The CDR3 DNA reads TGTGCCACTCTGCGGGGGTCCCTGAGCGGGGAGCTGTTTTTT. As protein: CATLRGSLSGELFF.

This clonotype has a count of ten or more. The chain carries TRBV3-1 and TRBJ1-1; TRBD1 is a possible D gene (5 bases). Germline CDR1 and CDR2: LGHDT and YNNKEL (reference sequence). Trimming left V 4 bases short and J 5 bases short, with 17 bases between. The CDR3 spans 15 residues. The CDR3 sequence: CASSPFSGGGTEAFF. In DNA form, the CDR3 reads TGTGCCAGCAGCCCCTTTTCGGGGGGTGGGACTGAAGCTTTCTTT.

This clonotype was seen repeatedly, ten times or more. The chain has TRBV3-1 and TRBJ1-1; D gene uncertain. Deletions cut 1 base from V and 8 bases from J, with 8 bases between. Germline V gene lookup returns CDR1 LGHDT and CDR2 YNNKEL (reference sequence). The CDR3 totals 12 residues. CDR3 residues: CASSQGLGEAFF. The CDR3, as DNA: TGTGCCAGCAGCCAAGGACTGGGGGAAGCTTTCTTT.

This clonotype was seen only a few times. The chain has TRBV19 and TRBJ2-1; a possible D gene is TRBD1 (6 bases). The CDR3 has 14 amino acids. Germline CDR1 LNHDA, CDR2 SQIVND (reference sequence). Trimming removed 4 bases at V and 0 bases at J, with 7 bases between. The chain's CDR3 is CASSTDSSYNEQFF. CDR3 bases: TGTGCCAGTAGTACGGACAGCTCCTACAATGAGCAGTTCTTC.

This clonotype was recorded at least ten times. V is TRBV5-1 and J is TRBJ1-2; D gene ambiguous. V was clipped by 0 bases and J by 1 base, with 16 bases between them. The CDR3 runs to 17 residues. Germline CDR1 is SGHRS and CDR2 is YFSETQ. Here the CDR3 DNA reads TGCGCCAGCAGCTTGGGGCCGACGGAGGAATATAACTATGGCTACACCTTC. Its protein is CASSLGPTEEYNYGYTF.

This clonotype was seen a few times. V usage is TRBV9 and J usage is TRBJ2-1, with 8 bases identical to TRBD2. CDR3 length: 18 residues. Germline CDR1 reads SGDLS; CDR2 reads YYNGEE. V trimming: 0 bases; J trimming: 1 base; junction bases outside the gene matches: 9. The chain's CDR3 is CASSVDGGGAVSYNEQFF. The CDR3 nucleotides read TGTGCCAGCAGCGTAGACGGGGGGGGGGCAGTTTCCTACAATGAGCAGTTCTTC.

This clonotype was observed at least ten times. The chain uses TRBV5-6 and TRBJ1-1; D is uncertain. This CDR3 has 14 amino acids. Trimming took 4 bases from V and 2 from J, leaving 12 bases between them. Germline V CDR1 and CDR2: SGHDT, YYEEEE. The CDR3 here is CASSPWFRNTEAFF. In DNA form, the CDR3 reads TGTGCCAGCAGCCCCTGGTTTCGCAACACTGAAGCTTTCTTT.

This clonotype was detected many times. This rearrangement joins TRBV12-3 or TRBV12-4 to TRBJ1-1; D gene unclear. The CDR3 runs 13 residues. The V end was cut by 6 bases, the J end by 1 base, with 9 bases between. CDR3 in amino acids: CASRLEGNTEAFF. The CDR3 region has the DNA TGTGCCAGCAGACTCGAGGGGAACACTGAAGCTTTCTTT.

The CDR3 region has the DNA TGTGCCAGCAGATCTCCTGGGGATCAAATCCCGCCCACTGAAGCTTTCTTT. It encodes CASRSPGDQIPPTEAFF. V and J are TRBV7-2 and TRBJ1-1, with D unresolved. The CDR3 totals 17 residues. The V end was cut by 6 bases, the J end by 4 bases, with 24 bases between. Germline-derived CDR1 and CDR2 are SGHTA and FQGNSA.

In this sample, this clonotype turned up many times. The genes are TRBV10-3 and TRBJ1-4; D is undetermined. The germline V gene encodes CDR1 ENHRY and CDR2 SYGVKD. The CDR3 covers 13 residues. V was cut by 2 bases and J by 7 bases, with 8 bases left in between. This CDR3 reads CAISEPTSEKLFF. Written as DNA, the CDR3 is TGTGCCATCAGTGAGCCGACGTCTGAAAAACTGTTTTTT.

This clonotype was detected many times. This rearrangement joins TRBV5-1 to TRBJ1-1, with D hard to call. This CDR3 spans 14 amino acids. Germline V gives CDR1 SGHRS, CDR2 YFSETQ. V gave up 2 bases and J gave up 5 bases, with 13 bases separating them. As DNA, the CDR3 is TGCGCCAGCAGCTTCAATGACGGGTGGACTGAAGCTTTCTTT. The encoded protein is CASSFNDGWTEAFF.

At least ten counts were recorded for this clonotype. The V gene is TRBV5-1, the J gene TRBJ1-1; 9 nucleotides align to TRBD1. Germline CDR1 and CDR2: SGHRS and YFSETQ. The CDR3 sequence is 14 residues long. With 0 bases clipped from V and 5 bases from J, the junction kept 2 bases outside the gene matches. CDR3 region: CASSLDRGRTEAFF. The CDR3 bases are TGCGCCAGCAGCTTGGACAGGGGGCGAACTGAAGCTTTCTTT.

There are many counts of this clonotype. The CDR3 coding sequence is TGTGCCAGCAGTTTAAGGGGCGGGATCTACGAGCAGTACTTC. The encoded protein is CASSLRGGIYEQYF. The chain uses TRBV28 and TRBJ2-7; D perhaps matches TRBD2 (6 bases). The CDR3 has 14 residues. With 2 bases removed from V and 3 bases from J, the gap between germline ends came to 11 bases. In germline, CDR1 is MDHEN, CDR2 SYDVKM.

This clonotype was detected many times. V is TRBV5-1 and J is TRBJ1-2, with TRBD1 matching 10 bases. The CDR3 sequence is 15 residues long. The junction had 9 bases not matched to a gene; V was cut back by 4 bases and J by 6 bases. Per germline, CDR1 SGHRS and CDR2 YFSETQ. CDR3 protein: CASSLTRDRGNGYTF. In DNA form, the CDR3 reads TGCGCCAGCAGCCTAACCCGGGACAGGGGTAATGGCTACACCTTC.

This clonotype was counted many times. The gene calls are TRBV12-3 or TRBV12-4 and TRBJ2-2, with TRBD1 matching over 7 bases. With V trimmed by 6 bases and J by 7 bases, 8 bases remained unmatched. This CDR3 is built from 14 residues. Written as DNA, the CDR3 is TGTGCCAGCAGGGGCCTAAGGGGGCACGGGGAGCTGTTTTTT. The encoded protein is CASRGLRGHGELFF.